A single TCR beta chain is shown here with its context. Its binding antigen is unknown. Base-call qualities are not available, and no considerably larger clone is one nucleotide away. The sample originates from a study of brain T cells in children with intractable seizures (dated by TCRdb to about 2021). Regarding the study in general: Resected brain tissue from 45 to 60 pediatric epilepsy surgery cases was first screened for immune gene transcripts using a NanoString immunology panel. Among the roughly twelve selected surgery cases, pre-surgery blood was additionally sequenced for eight, leaving four cases with brain tissue only. What the study reported, not specific to this receptor: The patients' HCMV serostatus was not known, and viral specificity was inferred solely from CDR3 sequence similarity. Sequencing depth differed between pre- and post-surgery blood, so clones missing from the pre-surgery sample may reflect undersampling.

Spanning cysteine to phenylalanine, the CDR3 consists of 16 amino acids. Just the 48-base CDR3 DNA is kept, in frame starting at base 1. The trim is 1 base for V and 0 bases for J, with a gap of 13 bases between the germline ends. The germline V gene (reference sequence) yields LNHDA for CDR1 and SQIVND for CDR2. The immunoSEQ assay was used to generate TCR beta chain sequences from genomic DNA. The authors processed their data as follows. CDR3 sequences not starting with the conserved framework cysteine at position 104 were manually removed. To get clonality, the normalized Shannon's Diversity Index was subtracted from one, giving values from 0 (maximal diversity) to 1 (oligoclonal). To check whether a given CDR3 had different frequencies in two samples, for example brain versus blood, chi-squared comparison-of-proportions tests were used. Public clonotypes were found by searching immuneACCESS, and the VDJdb browser was used to assess similarity to known antiviral clonotypes. TCRdb limited this immuneACCESS table to in-frame rearrangements with V and J called. A share of clones is missing; checked studies link under half to unresolved V genes, and the rest is unexplained. V, J and clone size reflect that table, while D and trimming were determined from the DNA. The sample contains hundreds of thousands of clones, 93% of them found a single time. Clones ranked in the top ten supply 5.5% to 6% of the sample.

The sample's time point label, in plain terms: blood from clinic visit 5 months post-surgery; TSC patient then seizure free. The surgery cases that showed the highest brain T cell transcript signatures were chosen for TCR beta chain sequencing of brain tissue, and of blood when it was available. Before surgery, patients had received at least one anti-epileptic drug. TCR-sequenced patients were children with drug-resistant epilepsy due to tuberous sclerosis complex, focal cortical dysplasia, Rasmussen encephalitis or hemimegalencephaly. Bulk genomic DNA was extracted from unsorted brain tissue and whole blood with the Monarch genomic DNA purification kit.

The source material was peripheral blood, sampled 4 to 5 months after surgery. The chain couples TRBV19 to TRBJ2-7; too little of a D gene remains to name it. This clonotype originated in a boy under two years old with tuberous sclerosis and intractable seizures. The base sequence is TGTGCCAGTAGTATAGGGGCGACTTATGGCTCCTACGAGCAGTACTTC. Its translation reads: CASSIGATYGSYEQYF.